These 15 T cell receptor beta chains originate from one sample sequenced in a study of cytomegalovirus exposure and HLA in healthy donors. Primers included in the PCR were 60 Vbeta and 13 Jbeta primers. Produced via immunoSEQ multiplex PCR; TCRdb's table is partial and in-frame only. This sample has about 160,000 clones, with approximately 81% found just once. Material for sequencing was PBMCs. Receptors originate from a man aged 18 to 29 in good health and CMV-seronegative.

The chain couples TRBV30 to TRBJ2-1; 10 nucleotides agree with TRBD2. The CDR3 covers 15 residues. Germline assignment: CDR1 GTSNPN and CDR2 SVGIG (reference sequence). V dropped 5 bases and J dropped 5; count of bases not matched to a gene: 9. CDR3 nucleotide sequence: TGTGCCTGGGACCTGAAACTAGCGGGGAACAATGAGCAGTTCTTC. Translated: CAWDLKLAGNNEQFF. Combining the CDR3 with reference TRBV30 and TRBJ2-1 gives the whole variable domain SQTIHQWPATLVQPVGSPLSLECTVEGTSNPNLYWYRQAAGRGLQLLFYSVGIGQISSEVPQNLSASRPQDRQFILSSKKLLLSDSGFYLCAWDLKLAGNNEQFFGPGTRLTVL.

This chain joins TRBV18 and TRBJ1-4; TRBD1 matches at 10 bases. CDR3 size: 15 residues. Trimming removed 3 bases from V and 6 bases from J; junction bases left unmatched: 4. The germline gives CDR1 KGHSH, CDR2 LQKENI. The CDR3 loop is CASSPGQGEHEKLFF. The CDR3, as DNA: TGTGCCAGCTCACCCGGACAGGGGGAACATGAAAAACTGTTTTTT.

The V gene is TRBV7-2, the J gene TRBJ1-2, with a tentative D call TRBD1 (5 bases). Germline CDR1 reads SGHTA; CDR2 reads FQGNSA. This CDR3 is built from 14 residues. V lost 2 bases, J lost 2 bases, and 9 bases lay in between. The CDR3 loop reads CASSLNGGNYGYTF. DNA of the CDR3: TGTGCCAGCAGCTTAAACGGGGGAAACTATGGCTACACCTTC. The full variable domain, rest sourced from reference TRBV7-2 and TRBJ1-2, is GAGVSQSPSNKVTEKGKDVELRCDPISGHTALYWYRQSLGQGLEFLIYFQGNSAPDKSGLPSDRFSAERTGGSVSTLTIQRTQQEDSAVYLCASSLNGGNYGYTFGSGTRLTVV.

A few counts support this clone. The chain couples TRBV6-6 to TRBJ2-7; a possible D gene is TRBD1 (6 bases). The CDR3 covers 14 residues. Trimming removed 4 bases at V and 2 bases at J, with 12 bases between. Germline loops: CDR1 MNHNY, CDR2 SVGAGI (reference sequence). The CDR3 is CASSFDRRTYEQYF. The CDR3 DNA reads as TGTGCCAGCAGTTTCGACAGGCGGACCTACGAGCAGTACTTC.

The V call is TRBV4-1, the J call TRBJ1-2; a weak D match, TRBD1 (5 bases). Per the germline V gene, CDR1 is MGHRA and CDR2 is YSYEKL. V lost 0 bases to trimming and J lost 3 bases, with 11 bases between them. The CDR3 runs to 15 residues. The CDR3 region is CASSQEDSAYYGYTF. In DNA form, the CDR3 reads TGCGCCAGCAGCCAAGAAGACAGCGCGTACTATGGCTACACCTTC.

The rearrangement joins TRBV7-2 to TRBJ2-1, with TRBD2 matching 11 bases. The J segment lost 6 bases and the V segment lost 3 bases, leaving 10 bases of the junction unmatched. The CDR3 sequence is 17 residues long. Looked up from germline, CDR1 is SGHTA and CDR2 is FQGNSA. The CDR3 loop is CASSFGNSGRAANEQFF. CDR3 bases: TGTGCCAGCAGCTTCGGGAATAGCGGGAGGGCCGCCAATGAGCAGTTCTTC.

The chain has TRBV25-1 and TRBJ2-1; 13 nucleotides match TRBD2. This CDR3 contains 18 residues. Looked up from germline, CDR1 is MGHDK and CDR2 is SYGVNS. The junction had 7 bases not matched to a gene; V was cut back by 4 bases and J by 1 base. In DNA form, the CDR3 reads TGTGCCAGCAGTGGGACTAGCGGGAGAACGGGTTCCTACAATGAGCAGTTCTTC. Amino acid sequence: CASSGTSGRTGSYNEQFF.

This clone was seen just once. Other DNA variants within this sample encode the same CDR3. The rearrangement uses TRBV4-3 and TRBJ2-7; 8 nucleotides align to TRBD2. V lost 1 base and J lost 4; bases outside the gene matches: 3. Germline assignment: CDR1 LGHNA and CDR2 YSLEER. This CDR3 has 14 residues. The CDR3 sequence is CASSQGLAGYEQYF. The DNA for the CDR3 is TGCGCCAGCAGCCAAGGCCTAGCGGGTTACGAGCAGTACTTC.

This chain joins TRBV19 and TRBJ2-3; weak D call: TRBD1 (6 bases). There are 13 residues in the CDR3. CDR1 is LNHDA and CDR2 is SQIVND in the germline V gene (reference sequence). Between the trimmed V and J ends, which lost 6 bases and 8 bases, there was a span of 15 bases. The CDR3 is CASSGTRPATQYF. The CDR3 DNA follows: TGTGCCAGTAGCGGGACACGACCGGCTACGCAGTATTTT.

The genes are TRBV28 and TRBJ2-1; D is perhaps TRBD1 (5 bases). This CDR3 is 11 amino acids long. The V end was cut by 5 bases, the J end by 10 bases, with 9 bases between. From germline, CDR1 is MDHEN and CDR2 SYDVKM. CDR3 DNA: TGTGCCAGCAGTAGCTCAGGGGAGCAGTTCTTC. The encoded protein is CASSSSGEQFF.

The chain is built from TRBV19 and TRBJ1-5, with TRBD1 as a possible D gene (5 bases). The CDR3 is 15 residues long. CDR1 and CDR2 from the germline V gene are LNHDA and SQIVND (reference sequence). Trimming stripped 9 bases from V and 0 bases from J, with 15 bases between. This CDR3 reads CASLPGERSNQPQHF. CDR3 sequence (DNA): TGTGCCAGCCTCCCGGGGGAGCGTAGCAATCAGCCCCAGCATTTT.

The chain employs TRBV7-6 and TRBJ2-7, with 7 bases lining up with TRBD1. This CDR3 is 13 amino acids long. V trimming: 4 bases; J trimming: 4 bases; junction bases outside the gene matches: 4. The germline CDR1 and CDR2 sequences are SGHVS and FNYEAQ. The CDR3 spells CASSSARGYEQYF. The CDR3 bases are TGTGCCAGCAGCTCTGCCAGGGGGTACGAGCAGTACTTC. Drawing the rest from reference TRBV7-6 and TRBJ2-7, the complete variable domain is GAGVSQSPRYKVTKRGQDVALRCDPISGHVSLYWYRQALGQGPEFLTYFNYEAQQDKSGLPNDRFSAERPEGSISTLTIQRTEQRDSAMYRCASSSARGYEQYFGPGTRLTVT.

The genes are TRBV27 and TRBJ2-1; TRBD1 aligns across 7 bases. Trimming removed 9 bases from V and 10 bases from J; junction bases left unmatched: 15. Germline CDR1 is MNHEY and CDR2 is SMNVEV (reference sequence). The length of the CDR3 is 14 residues. The CDR3, as DNA: TGTGCCAGTTGGTTGGCCCTCACAGGGGCCGAGCAGTTCTTC. Amino acids: CASWLALTGAEQFF.

The chain joins TRBV5-1 to TRBJ1-2, with TRBD1 identical over 11 bases. This CDR3 region has 14 residues. The ends lost 4 bases at V and 4 bases at J; junction bases unmatched: 3. CDR1 and CDR2 from the germline V gene are SGHRS and YFSETQ. Here the CDR3 DNA reads TGCGCCAGCAGCGAGGGACAGGGGGGCTATGGCTACACCTTC. The encoded protein is CASSEGQGGYGYTF.

This clone was picked up many times. The J gene is TRBJ2-2, the V gene TRBV5-4, with a possible D match to TRBD1 (6 bases). The V end lost 3 bases, the J end lost 5 bases, and 17 bases lay between the germline ends. The germline V gene has CDR1 SGHNT and CDR2 YYREEE (reference sequence). This CDR3 region has 16 residues. CDR3 loop: CASSSQTGTGTGELFF. CDR3 bases: TGTGCCAGCAGCTCCCAGACAGGCACGGGGACCGGGGAGCTGTTTTTT.